This is a list of T cell receptor beta chains from one sample in a study of T cells in Graves' hyperthyroidism and ophthalmopathy. A single record per CDR3 protein comes from TCRdb applying MiXCR to the multiplex PCR reads. The sample has a few hundred thousand distinct CDR3 sequences, about 19% seen once. The sample taken for sequencing was blood. These receptors originate from a woman under 30 with Graves' hyperthyroidism. Each CDR3 is given with its conserved first and last residue. The D gene is left open where the match is weak. Size is stated for part of the rows, as once, few or many counts, or as a class when the clone is expanded.

size: NA; D: NA; J: TRBJ2-5; V: TRBV9; CDR3: CASSVGEGWETQYF; DNA: TGTGCCAGCAGCGTAGGGGAAGGGTGGGAGACCCAGTACTTC
size: once; D: TRBD2; J: TRBJ2-7; V: TRBV10-3; CDR3: CAISQTSGGTGEQYF; DNA: TGTGCCATCAGTCAGACTAGCGGGGGTACCGGCGAGCAGTACTTC
size: many; D: NA; J: TRBJ1-2; V: TRBV6-1; CDR3: CASSESPGIETGYTF; DNA: TGTGCCAGCAGTGAATCACCGGGAATAGAGACGGGCTACACCTTC
size: many; D: NA; J: TRBJ1-1; V: TRBV6-5; CDR3: CASSYTGRNTEASF; DNA: TGTGCCAGCAGTTACACAGGGAGGAACACTGAAGCTTCCTTT
size: many; D: NA; J: TRBJ1-5; V: TRBV19; CDR3: CASSMGRGGNQPQHF; DNA: TGTGCCAGTAGTATGGGCAGGGGAGGCAATCAGCCCCAGCATTTT
size: NA; D: NA; J: TRBJ1-2; V: TRBV6-2/TRBV6-3; CDR3: CASFGYGYTF; DNA: TGTGCCAGCTTCGGCTATGGCTACACCTTC
size: many; D: NA; J: TRBJ1-2; V: TRBV20-1; CDR3: CSGGKDGYGYTF; DNA: TGCAGTGGAGGGAAGGATGGCTATGGCTACACCTTC
size: NA; D: NA; J: TRBJ1-1; V: TRBV18; CDR3: CASSQGQGAEAFF; DNA: TGTGCCAGCTCCCAGGGGCAGGGTGCTGAAGCTTTCTTT
size: NA; D: NA; J: TRBJ2-5; V: TRBV20-1; CDR3: CSARPLQGPLLETQYF; DNA: TGCAGTGCTAGACCCCTCCAGGGGCCCCTCTTAGAGACCCAGTACTTC
size: many; D: TRBD1; J: TRBJ1-2; V: TRBV27; CDR3: CASSLSTGTGGGYGYTF; DNA: TGTGCCAGCAGTTTATCAACCGGGACAGGGGGCGGCTATGGCTACACCTTC
size: NA; D: NA; J: TRBJ1-2; V: TRBV27; CDR3: CASSPNWAGHGYTF; DNA: TGTGCCAGCAGTCCCAATTGGGCCGGCCATGGCTACACCTTC
size: NA; D: NA; J: TRBJ2-5; V: TRBV20-1; CDR3: CRAGYKETQYF; DNA: TGCAGAGCCGGGTACAAAGAGACCCAGTACTTC
size: few; D: TRBD1; J: TRBJ2-5; V: TRBV4-1; CDR3: CASSQPRTGAETQYF; DNA: TGCGCCAGCAGCCAACCCCGGACAGGGGCAGAGACCCAGTACTTC
size: many; D: NA; J: TRBJ2-5; V: TRBV5-1; CDR3: CASSQGPASSGETQYF; DNA: TGCGCCAGCAGCCAGGGACCTGCCTCCTCAGGAGAGACCCAGTACTTC
size: many; D: NA; J: TRBJ1-3; V: TRBV2; CDR3: CASSGHITDSENTIYF; DNA: TGTGCCAGCAGTGGCCACATAACCGACTCTGAAAACACCATATATTTT
size: NA; D: TRBD2; J: TRBJ2-7; V: TRBV18; CDR3: CASSPPSLAGALPLEQYF; DNA: TGTGCCAGCTCACCACCTTCTCTAGCGGGGGCCCTCCCCCTCGAGCAGTACTTC
size: many; D: NA; J: TRBJ2-7; V: TRBV5-1; CDR3: CASSDGTFFYEQYF; DNA: TGCGCCAGCAGCGACGGAACTTTCTTCTACGAGCAGTACTTC
size: many; D: NA; J: TRBJ2-2; V: TRBV15; CDR3: CATSKNRGGSGELFF; DNA: TGTGCCACCAGCAAAAACAGGGGAGGTAGCGGGGAGCTGTTTTTT
size: few; D: TRBD1; J: TRBJ1-2; V: TRBV18; CDR3: CASSPGTGQMSDPGYTF; DNA: TGTGCCAGCTCGCCTGGGACAGGACAGATGTCGGATCCTGGCTACACCTTC
size: NA; D: TRBD2; J: TRBJ2-5; V: TRBV6-1; CDR3: CASSDISGGVETQYF; DNA: TGTGCCAGCAGTGATATTAGCGGGGGGGTTGAGACCCAGTACTTC
size: many; D: TRBD1; J: TRBJ1-5; V: TRBV24-1; CDR3: CATSDPGGSNQPQHF; DNA: TGTGCCACCAGTGATCCAGGGGGCTCCAATCAGCCCCAGCATTTT
size: many; D: TRBD2; J: TRBJ2-5; V: TRBV27; CDR3: CASSSVAGGQETQYF; DNA: TGTGCCAGCAGCTCCGTAGCGGGGGGGCAAGAGACCCAGTACTTC
size: few; D: NA; J: TRBJ2-7; V: TRBV7-8; CDR3: CASSLLRNEQYF; DNA: TGTGCCAGCAGCTTACTGAGGAACGAGCAGTACTTC
size: NA; D: NA; J: TRBJ1-1; V: TRBV7-9; CDR3: CVSTRAGTEAFF; DNA: TGTGTCAGCACCCGCGCGGGGACTGAAGCTTTCTTT
size: NA; D: NA; J: TRBJ1-1; V: TRBV19; CDR3: CASIWQLGMNTEAFF; DNA: TGTGCCAGTATATGGCAATTGGGGATGAACACTGAAGCTTTCTTT
size: NA; D: TRBD2; J: TRBJ2-5; V: TRBV20-1; CDR3: CSARTSGDIQETQYF; DNA: TGCAGTGCTAGGACTAGCGGGGACATCCAAGAGACCCAGTACTTC
size: NA; D: TRBD1; J: TRBJ2-7; V: TRBV5-1; CDR3: CASSTRQGGDYEQYF; DNA: TGCGCCAGCAGCACCCGACAGGGGGGGGACTACGAGCAGTACTTC
size: many; D: TRBD1; J: TRBJ1-1; V: TRBV10-3; CDR3: CAISESSSGQGGTEAFF; DNA: TGTGCCATCAGTGAGTCATCCTCTGGACAGGGAGGAACTGAAGCTTTCTTT
size: many; D: NA; J: TRBJ1-5; V: TRBV12-3/TRBV12-4; CDR3: CASRSIGSREGNQPQHF; DNA: TGTGCCAGCAGGTCAATTGGCAGCCGGGAGGGCAATCAGCCCCAGCATTTT